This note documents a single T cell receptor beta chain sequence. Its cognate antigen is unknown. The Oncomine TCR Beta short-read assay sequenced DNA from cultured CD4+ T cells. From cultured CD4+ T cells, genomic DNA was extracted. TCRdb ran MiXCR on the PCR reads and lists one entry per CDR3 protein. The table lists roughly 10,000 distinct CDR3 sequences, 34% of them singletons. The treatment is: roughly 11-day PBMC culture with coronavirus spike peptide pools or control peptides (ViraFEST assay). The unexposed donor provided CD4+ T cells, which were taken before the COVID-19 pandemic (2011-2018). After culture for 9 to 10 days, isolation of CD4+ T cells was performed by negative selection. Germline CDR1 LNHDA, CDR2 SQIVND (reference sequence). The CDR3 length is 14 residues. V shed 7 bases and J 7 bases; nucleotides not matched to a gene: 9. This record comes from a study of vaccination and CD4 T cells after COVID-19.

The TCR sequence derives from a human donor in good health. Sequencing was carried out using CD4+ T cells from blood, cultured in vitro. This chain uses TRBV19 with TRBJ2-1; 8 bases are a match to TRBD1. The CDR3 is CASMPDRVRNEQFF. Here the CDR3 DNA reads TGTGCCAGTATGCCGGACAGGGTCAGGAATGAGCAGTTCTTC.